This T cell receptor (beta chain) was captured in a study of identical twins. Points from the study as a whole: Excess sharing by twins proved weaker in beta out-of-frame sequences.

A universal primer binding site was introduced by template switching. The final cDNA contained unique molecular identifiers. TCRdb reprocessed the 5' RACE reads with MiXCR, giving one entry per CDR3 protein. This repertoire shows about 660,000 distinct CDR3 sequences, around 8.3% found once; its top ten account for 0.98%. Comment on this clonotype: The antigen remains undetermined.

These data also featured in a second study, about yellow fever vaccine responses in identical twins.

Material for sequencing was PBMCs. This clonotype was obtained from a woman younger than 30 in good health.

The CDR3 sequence: CASRDGQGTNEQFF. The CDR3 DNA sequence: TGTGCCAGCAGGGACGGACAGGGTACCAATGAGCAGTTCTTC. The chain has TRBV2 and TRBJ2-1; 8 bases match TRBD1. This CDR3 comprises 14 residues. Per germline, CDR1 SNHLY and CDR2 FYNNEI. Trimming cost V 6 bases and J 6 bases; bases outside gene matches: 7.